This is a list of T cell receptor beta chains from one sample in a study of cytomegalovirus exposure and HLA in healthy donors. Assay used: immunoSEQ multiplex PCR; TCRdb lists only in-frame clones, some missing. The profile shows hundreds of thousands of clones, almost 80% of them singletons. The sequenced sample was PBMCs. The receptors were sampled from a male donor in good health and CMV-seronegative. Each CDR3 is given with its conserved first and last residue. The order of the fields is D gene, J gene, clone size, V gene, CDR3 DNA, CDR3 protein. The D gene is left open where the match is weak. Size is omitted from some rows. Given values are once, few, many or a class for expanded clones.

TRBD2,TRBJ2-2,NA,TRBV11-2,TGTGCCAGCAGAACACTAGCGGGGGCACTTGCCAGGGAGCTGTTTTTT,CASRTLAGALARELFF
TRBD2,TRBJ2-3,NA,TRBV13,TGTGCCAGCAGCTTGGCTAGCGGGAGGGTAGCTAAGGTGTCGGATACGCAGTATTTT,CASSLASGRVAKVSDTQYF
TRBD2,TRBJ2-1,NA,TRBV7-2,TGTGCCAGCAAACCACTAGCGGGAGTTGGAAATGAGCAGTTCTTC,CASKPLAGVGNEQFF
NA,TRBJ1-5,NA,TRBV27,TGTGCCAGCAGTAGCCCCAATCAGCCCCAGCATTTT,CASSSPNQPQHF
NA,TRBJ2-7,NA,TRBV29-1,TGCAGCGTTGAAGATTCTGGAGGATACGAGCAGTACTTC,CSVEDSGGYEQYF
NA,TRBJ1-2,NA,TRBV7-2,TGTGCCAGCAGCCCGACGGGACAATCCTATGGCTACACCTTC,CASSPTGQSYGYTF
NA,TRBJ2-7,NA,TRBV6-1,TGTGCCAGCAGTGAATTTACAGGGATACTCTCCTACGAGCAGTACTTC,CASSEFTGILSYEQYF
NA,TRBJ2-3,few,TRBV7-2,TGTGCCAGCGGGGCAGTTGCAGATACGCAGTATTTT,CASGAVADTQYF
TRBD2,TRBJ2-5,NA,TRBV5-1,TGCGCCAGCAGCTTGGCGGGGACTAGCGGGGCAGAAGAGACCCAGTACTTC,CASSLAGTSGAEETQYF
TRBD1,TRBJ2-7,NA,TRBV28,TGTGCCAGCAGTTCCCCCGGGACAGGGGGACACGAGCAGTACTTC,CASSSPGTGGHEQYF
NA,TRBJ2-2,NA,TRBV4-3,TGCGCCAGCAGCCAAGAGGGGCAGGGGCCCACCGGGGAGCTGTTTTTT,CASSQEGQGPTGELFF
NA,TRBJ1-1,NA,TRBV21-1,TGTGCCAGCAGCAAAGAACCGGTCATCACGGGGGCTTTCTTT,CASSKEPVITGAFF
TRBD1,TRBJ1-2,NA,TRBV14,TGTGCCAGCAGCCCGGACAGGTCTTATGGCTACACCTTC,CASSPDRSYGYTF
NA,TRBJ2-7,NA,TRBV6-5,TGTGCCAGCCCCCGGGGGAGCGAGCAGTACTTC,CASPRGSEQYF
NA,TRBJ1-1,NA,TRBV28,TGTGCCAGCAGTTTAGAGGGAAACACTGAAGCTTTCTTT,CASSLEGNTEAFF
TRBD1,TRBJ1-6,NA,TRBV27,TGTGCCAGCAAAATCGAGGGGGCAAGGTATAATTCACCCCTCCACTTT,CASKIEGARYNSPLHF
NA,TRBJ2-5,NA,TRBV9,TGTGCCAGCAGCGTAGAAAACTTACAAGAGACCCAGTACTTC,CASSVENLQETQYF
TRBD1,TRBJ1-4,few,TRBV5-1,TGCGCCAGCAGCTTTTTGGGCAGGGGGGATGAAAAACTGTTTTTT,CASSFLGRGDEKLFF
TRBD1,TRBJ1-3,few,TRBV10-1,TGCGCCAGCGGAGGGGGCTTTCCTGGAAACACCATATATTTT,CASGGGFPGNTIYF
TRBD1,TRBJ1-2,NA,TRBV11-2,TGTGCCCTGGGGACAGGGGGCGGCTACACCTTC,CALGTGGGYTF
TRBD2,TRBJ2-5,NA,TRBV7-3,TGTGCCAGCAGCCAGACTAGCGACCAAGAGACCCAGTACTTC,CASSQTSDQETQYF
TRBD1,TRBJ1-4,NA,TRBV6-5,TGTGCCAGCAGCACAGGGGCGGCGGATGAAAAACTGTTTTTT,CASSTGAADEKLFF
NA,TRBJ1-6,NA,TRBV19,TGTGCCAGTAGTGTGTTGGGCGGCGACTACAATAATTCACCCCTCCACTTT,CASSVLGGDYNNSPLHF
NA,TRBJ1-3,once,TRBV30,TGTGCCTGGACCGGGTGGCAAGACACCATATATTTT,CAWTGWQDTIYF
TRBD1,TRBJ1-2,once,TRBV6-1,TGTGCCAGCAGTATAAAGGACGGGACAGCGTATGGCTACACCTTC,CASSIKDGTAYGYTF
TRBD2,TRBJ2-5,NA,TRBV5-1,TGCGCCAGCAGCTTGGGCGCGGGGGTAGAGCAGTACTTC,CASSLGAGVEQYF
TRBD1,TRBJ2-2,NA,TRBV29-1,TGCAGCGTGGGACAGTACACCGGGGAGCTGTTTTTT,CSVGQYTGELFF
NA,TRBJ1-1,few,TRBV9,TGTGCCAGCAGCGACCCCAGGGTAGGGACTGAAGCTTTCTTT,CASSDPRVGTEAFF
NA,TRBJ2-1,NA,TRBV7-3,TGTGCCAGCAGCTCGACTAGTGTGGGTGAGCAGTTCTTC,CASSSTSVGEQFF
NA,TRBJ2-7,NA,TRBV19,TGTGCCAGTAGTACCATACAGGGAGACTACGAGCAGTACTTC,CASSTIQGDYEQYF
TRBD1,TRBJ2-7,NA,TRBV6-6,TGTGCCAGCAGTTACCCGGGGACAGGGGTCTACGAGCAGTACTTC,CASSYPGTGVYEQYF
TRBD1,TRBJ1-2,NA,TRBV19,TGTGCCAGTATGACAGGGGGATGGGGCTACACCTTC,CASMTGGWGYTF
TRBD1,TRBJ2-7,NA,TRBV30,TGTGCCTGGGGGGACAGGGTCCACGAGCAGTACTTC,CAWGDRVHEQYF